The sequence of this T cell receptor (beta chain) was determined in a study of blood T cell repertoires in COVID-19. Study-wide context: Some COVID-19 samples were acute and others convalescent; all came from the United States, Italy and Spain. T cells, B-cell-depleted T cells, or PBMCs supplied cDNA or gDNA.

Per the study methods: Nucleated cell counts were estimated from reference gene primer amplification. Method: immunoSEQ multiplex PCR; TCRdb's copy keeps in-frame clones and lacks some. V and J calls and clone size are those listed in that table; D and trimming were worked out from the DNA. This sample carries about 480,000 clones, 70% to 90% of them seen once, and the ten largest clones take less than 2%. In germline, CDR1 is DFQATT, CDR2 SNEGSKA (reference sequence). Trimming shortened V by 3 bases and J by 4 bases, and 10 bases separated the two germline ends. The CDR3 sequence is 13 residues long.

This clonotype was sampled from a woman aged 40-49 years who had recovered from COVID-19. The chain is built from TRBV20-1 and TRBJ1-3; D perhaps matches TRBD1 (6 bases). Sequenced sample: PBMCs or T cells enriched from blood (not recorded which). The CDR3: CSASSGEGNTIYF. CDR3 bases: TGCAGTGCTAGTTCAGGGGAGGGAAACACCATATATTTT.